The present entry profiles one TCR beta chain with its context. The antigen is undetermined. This sample stems from a study of cytomegalovirus exposure and HLA in healthy donors. Looking at the study overall: An earlier analysis identified 100 million to 130 million unique TCR beta sequences in approximately 190 million T cells. Study-wide results and caveats: The later analysis indicated that the majority of CMV-associated TCR beta chains appeared HLA-restricted.

V lost 3 bases and J 0 bases, leaving 10 bases between the germline ends. CDR1 SGHDT and CDR2 YYEEEE come from the germline V gene. The CDR3 is 15 amino acids. Nominal health characterized the donors when sampled, though unrecorded immune exposures were likely. PCR amplification relied on 60 Vbeta primers (plus 13 Jbeta primers). Measured with immunoSEQ multiplex PCR; TCRdb has only the in-frame clones, and not every one. This table has 150,000 to 200,000 clones, roughly 83% appearing once. This chain uses TRBV5-6 with TRBJ2-1; D not certain. Specimen: PBMCs. The sequence was collected from a boy between 10 and 17 years old in good health and CMV-seronegative. The CDR3 DNA sequence: TGTGCCAGCAGCTCGTACGCGAGCTCCTACAATGAGCAGTTCTTC. Protein product: CASSSYASSYNEQFF. The full variable domain, with the rest looked up from reference TRBV5-6 and TRBJ2-1, is DAGVTQSPTHLIKTRGQQVTLRCSPKSGHDTVSWYQQALGQGPQFIFQYYEEEERQRGNFPDRFSGHQFPNYSSELNVNALLLGDSALYLCASSSYASSYNEQFFGPGTRLTVL.